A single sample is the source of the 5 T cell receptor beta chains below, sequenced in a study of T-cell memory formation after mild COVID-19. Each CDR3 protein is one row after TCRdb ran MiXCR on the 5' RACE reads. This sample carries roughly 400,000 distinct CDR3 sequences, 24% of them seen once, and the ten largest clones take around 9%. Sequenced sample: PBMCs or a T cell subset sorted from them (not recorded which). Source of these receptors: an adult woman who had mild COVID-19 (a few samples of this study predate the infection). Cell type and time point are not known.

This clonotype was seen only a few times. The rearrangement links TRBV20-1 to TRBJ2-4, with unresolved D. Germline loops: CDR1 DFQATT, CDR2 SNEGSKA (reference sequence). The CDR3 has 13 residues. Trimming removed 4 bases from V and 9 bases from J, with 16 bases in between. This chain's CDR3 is CSATIGLLPIQYF. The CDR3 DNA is TGCAGTGCTACAATCGGGCTCTTACCCATTCAGTACTTC.

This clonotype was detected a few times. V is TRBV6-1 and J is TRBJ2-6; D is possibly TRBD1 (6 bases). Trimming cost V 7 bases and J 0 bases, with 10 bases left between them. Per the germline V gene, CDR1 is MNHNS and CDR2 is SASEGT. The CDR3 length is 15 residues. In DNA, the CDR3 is TGTGCCAGCACCAGGGGAAGCTCTGGGGCCAACGTCCTGACTTTC. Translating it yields CASTRGSSGANVLTF.

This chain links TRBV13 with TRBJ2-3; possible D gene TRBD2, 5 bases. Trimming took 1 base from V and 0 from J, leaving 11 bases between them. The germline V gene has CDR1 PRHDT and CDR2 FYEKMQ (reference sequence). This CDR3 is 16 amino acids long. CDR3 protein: CASSLVFGVSTDTQYF. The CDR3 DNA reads TGTGCCAGCAGCTTAGTGTTCGGGGTTAGCACAGATACGCAGTATTTT.

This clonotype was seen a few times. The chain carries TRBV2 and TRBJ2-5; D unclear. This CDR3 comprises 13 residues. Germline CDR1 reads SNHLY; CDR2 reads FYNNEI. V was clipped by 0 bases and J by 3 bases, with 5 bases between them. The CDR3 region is CASSEAGEETQYF. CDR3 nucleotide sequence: TGTGCCAGCAGTGAAGCTGGGGAAGAGACCCAGTACTTC.

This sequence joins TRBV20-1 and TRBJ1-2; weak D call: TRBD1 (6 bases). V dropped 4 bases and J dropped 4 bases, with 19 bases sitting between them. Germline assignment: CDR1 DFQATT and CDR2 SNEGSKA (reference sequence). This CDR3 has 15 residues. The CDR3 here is CSAMPSEGGLYGYTF. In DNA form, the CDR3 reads TGCAGTGCTATGCCCTCAGAGGGGGGCCTCTATGGCTACACCTTC.